This T cell receptor (beta chain) was recovered during a study of CD8+CD57+ T cells in acquired aplastic anemia. Genomic DNA templated the TCR beta VDJ and CDR3 profiling. Each CDR3 protein is one row after TCRdb ran MiXCR on the reads. This sample has under 350,000 distinct CDR3 sequences, with under 60% found just once. Those patients picked for sequencing had displayed CD8+CD57+ cell expansion on flow cytometry. The CDR3 covers 17 residues. Unmatched junction bases numbered 9, after V lost 0 bases and J lost 7 bases. Germline assignment: CDR1 MGHDK and CDR2 SYGVNS. The sequence derives from a human donor with aplastic anemia. Sequencing input: sorted CD4+, CD8+, or CD8+CD57+ T cells (not recorded which) from PBMCs. The rearrangement links TRBV25-1 to TRBJ2-2; 9 bases match TRBD2. The DNA for the CDR3 is TGTGCCAGCAGTGAATATCTGTCGGCTAGCGGGATCGGGGAGCTGTTTTTT. Translation gives CASSEYLSASGIGELFF.